A selection of T cell receptor beta chains follows, all from one sample in a study of beta chain features in type 1 diabetes. Assay: immunoSEQ multiplex PCR; the TCRdb copy retains only in-frame clones and omits some. The repertoire holds 150,000 to 200,000 clones, more than 10% seen once, with approximately 0.64% in the top ten. Input material: central memory CD4+ T cells from blood. The receptors originated from a young woman in good health. The CDR3 runs from the conserved cysteine through the conserved F or W. The D gene is left open where the match is weak. Clone sizes are given selectively: once, few, many, or a class where the clone is expanded.

CDR3	DNA	size	D	V	J	length
CASKADRVYGYTF	TGTGCCAGCAAAGCCGACAGGGTTTATGGCTACACCTTC	few	TRBD1	TRBV6-5	TRBJ1-2	13
CSVENAGVGRAFF	TGCAGCGTTGAAAATGCGGGTGTTGGAAGGGCTTTCTTT	many	NA	TRBV29-1	TRBJ1-1	13
CASSPTSGRSPTDTQYF	TGCGCCAGCAGCCCAACTAGCGGGAGGTCCCCCACAGATACGCAGTATTTT	NA	TRBD2	TRBV5-1	TRBJ2-3	17
CASSTKGTGNSYEQYF	TGTGCCAGCTCAACCAAAGGGACAGGAAACTCCTACGAGCAGTACTTC	few	TRBD1	TRBV18	TRBJ2-7	16
CATSRDAASNEQFF	TGTGCCACCAGCAGAGACGCAGCGAGCAATGAGCAGTTCTTC	NA	NA	TRBV15	TRBJ2-1	14
CASSLNRLGYGYTF	TGTGCCAGCAGTTTAAACAGGCTGGGTTATGGCTACACCTTC	few	NA	TRBV27	TRBJ1-2	14
CASSLGGLVQNGYTF	TGTGCCAGCAGCTTAGGAGGTTTGGTGCAGAATGGCTACACCTTC	NA	NA	TRBV7-2	TRBJ1-2	15
CASRGQGLYGYTF	TGTGCCAGCAGGGGACAGGGCCTCTATGGCTACACCTTC	few	TRBD1	TRBV28	TRBJ1-2	13
CSVGAGSSQPQHF	TGCAGCGTTGGCGCGGGATCGAGCCAGCCCCAGCATTTT	few	NA	TRBV29-1	TRBJ1-5	13
CASSERGLDQETQYF	TGTGCCAGCAGCGAGAGGGGACTAGATCAAGAGACCCAGTACTTC	many	TRBD2	TRBV25-1	TRBJ2-5	15
CAWSRQSVGTEAFF	TGTGCCTGGAGCCGACAGTCCGTTGGGACTGAAGCTTTCTTT	NA	NA	TRBV30	TRBJ1-1	14
CASSPRPRGLIYGYTF	TGTGCCAGCAGCCCCCGACCGCGGGGTCTCATCTATGGCTACACCTTC	NA	NA	TRBV5-6	TRBJ1-2	16
CASSLGLAGSSTDTQYF	TGTGCCAGCAGCCTAGGACTAGCGGGATCTAGCACAGATACGCAGTATTTT	NA	TRBD2	TRBV7-2	TRBJ2-3	17
CASSLVGLDEQFF	TGTGCCAGCAGCTTAGTGGGACTAGACGAGCAGTTCTTC	NA	TRBD2	TRBV7-9	TRBJ2-1	13
CASRSNNEQFF	TGTGCCAGTAGGTCAAACAATGAGCAGTTCTTC	NA	NA	TRBV19	TRBJ2-1	11
CASSPNSFSTSGQETQYF	TGTGCCAGCAGTCCCAACTCCTTCTCGACTAGCGGCCAAGAGACCCAGTACTTC	few	TRBD2	TRBV27	TRBJ2-5	18
CASSPAAVISYNEQFF	TGTGCCAGCAGCCCGGCGGCGGTCATCTCCTACAATGAGCAGTTCTTC	NA	NA	TRBV11-2	TRBJ2-1	16
CASTLTASYEQYF	TGTGCCAGCACTTTGACAGCCTCCTACGAGCAGTACTTC	few	NA	TRBV6-4	TRBJ2-7	13
CASSSGGLADTQYF	TGTGCCAGCAGTTCAGGGGGCCTCGCAGATACGCAGTATTTT	NA	TRBD1	TRBV5-5	TRBJ2-3	14
CASSPEGDEQYF	TGTGCCAGCAGCCCCGAGGGGGATGAGCAGTACTTC	NA	NA	TRBV28	TRBJ2-7	12
CASSPGSQADTQYF	TGCGCCAGCAGCCCCGGATCCCAGGCAGATACGCAGTATTTT	few	NA	TRBV5-1	TRBJ2-3	14
CASSQDRGVGQPQHF	TGCGCCAGCAGCCAGGACAGGGGGGTAGGTCAGCCCCAGCATTTT	NA	TRBD1	TRBV4-1	TRBJ1-5	15
CSVGSAGGSYNEQFF	TGCAGCGTTGGATCGGCGGGGGGCTCCTACAATGAGCAGTTCTTC	many	TRBD2	TRBV29-1	TRBJ2-1	15
CASRDSYSTDTQYF	TGTGCCAGCAGGGACAGCTATAGCACAGATACGCAGTATTTT	NA	NA	TRBV6-5	TRBJ2-3	14
CASSLLTGGGGYTF	TGTGCCAGCAGCTTACTAACAGGGGGAGGTGGCTACACCTTC	few	TRBD1	TRBV7-9	TRBJ1-2	14
CASSHGTSGQETQYF	TGCGCCAGCAGCCACGGGACTAGCGGGCAAGAGACCCAGTACTTC	NA	TRBD2	TRBV4-3	TRBJ2-5	15
CASSPRQAGYTF	TGTGCCAGCTCACCGAGACAAGCCGGCTACACCTTC	NA	NA	TRBV18	TRBJ1-2	12
CASSLPHGSVTDTQYF	TGTGCCAGCAGTTTACCCCACGGTAGCGTCACAGATACGCAGTATTTT	NA	NA	TRBV28	TRBJ2-3	16
CASSLWTSGSIYEQYF	TGTGCCAGCAGCTTATGGACTAGCGGGAGTATCTACGAGCAGTACTTC	few	TRBD2	TRBV7-9	TRBJ2-7	16